The 5 T cell receptor beta chains given below trace back to one sample, sequenced in a study of blood T cell repertoires in COVID-19. TCRdb's copy holds only in-frame clones and misses some; the assay was immunoSEQ multiplex PCR. This sample yields about 200,000 clones, of which 84% are seen a single time; approximately 3% belongs to the top ten. Specimen: PBMCs or T cells enriched from blood (not recorded which). These receptors were obtained from a woman in her twenties or thirties who had been exposed to COVID-19.

The chain is built from TRBV3-1 (or the pseudogene TRBV3-2) and TRBJ2-7, with D perhaps matching TRBD1 (6 bases). The V end was cut by 4 bases, the J end by 0 bases, with 10 bases between. The CDR3 runs to 14 residues. CDR1 is LGHDT, CDR2 YNNKEL, per germline (reference sequence). CDR3 residues: CASSRAGASYEQYF. Here the CDR3 DNA reads TGTGCCAGCAGCCGGGCAGGGGCCTCCTACGAGCAGTACTTC.

This chain uses TRBV5-1 with TRBJ2-3; 9 nucleotides match TRBD2. The CDR3 length is 15 residues. The germline gives CDR1 SGHRS, CDR2 YFSETQ. The J segment lost 0 bases and the V segment lost 4 bases, leaving 3 bases of the junction unmatched. The CDR3 DNA reads TGCGCCAGCAGCCCTACTAGCGGGAGCACAGATACGCAGTATTTT. Translation gives CASSPTSGSTDTQYF.

In regard to this clone: The junction does not match germline at one end; this may be a read error. The chain recombines TRBV7-9 with TRBJ2-7, with D possibly matching TRBD1 (5 bases). CDR1 and CDR2 (germline): SEHNR, FQNEAQ (reference sequence). This CDR3 comprises 12 residues. The CDR3 loop is CASSPSGYAQYF. CDR3 in DNA: TGTGCCAGCAGCCCTTCAGGGTACGCGCAGTACTTC.

This sequence joins TRBV6-1 and TRBJ1-2, with TRBD1 as a possible D gene (5 bases). V dropped 3 bases and J dropped 6 bases, with 23 bases sitting between them. The CDR3 is 17 residues long. Germline-derived CDR1 and CDR2 are MNHNS and SASEGT. The CDR3 DNA follows: TGTGCCAGCAGTGAGAGGAGGGACGGCCTCTCCCAGGATGGCTACACCTTC. Its protein is CASSERRDGLSQDGYTF.

The rearrangement joins TRBV10-2 to TRBJ2-2; TRBD2 agrees at 9 bases. Trimming took 4 bases from V and 7 from J; bases not matched to a gene: 7. Germline V gene sequence: CDR1 WSHSY, CDR2 SAAADI. The CDR3 covers 15 residues. The CDR3 loop is CASSGAGTSSGELFF. Written as DNA, the CDR3 is TGCGCCAGCAGTGGGGCCGGGACTAGCAGCGGGGAGCTGTTTTTT.